Given below is one T cell receptor (beta chain) in context. Its cognate antigen is unknown. The data are from a study of T cells in Graves' hyperthyroidism and ophthalmopathy. Diagnosis relied on clinical symptoms, serum thyroxine and TRAb, thyroid ultrasound and orbital computed tomography. Amplified TCR beta CDR3 regions came from RNA transcripts. HTBI primers were the set used in a first-round RT-PCR of the TCR CDR3. TCRdb re-derived calls from the multiplex PCR reads in MiXCR, one entry per CDR3 protein. Among approximately 700,000 distinct CDR3 sequences, nearly 45% were seen once, and the ten largest hold about 7.2%. Points from the study as a whole: The majority of expanded thyroid clonotypes above 0.001 also appeared in blood. A 13 V-J model separated ophthalmopathy from stable hyperthyroidism. Ophthalmopathy got predicted by the model a median roughly six months before its onset.

CDR1 and CDR2 from the germline V gene are DFQATT and SNEGSKA (reference sequence). This CDR3 is built from 12 residues. The trim removed 5 bases at V and 7 bases at J, leaving 7 bases unmatched. The V and J genes are TRBV20-1 and TRBJ1-1, with 7 bases fitting TRBD1. The clonotype was recovered from an adult man with Graves' disease, either hyperthyroidism or ophthalmopathy (not recorded which). Material for sequencing was peripheral blood or thyroid tissue (not recorded which). CDR3 protein: CSAERGGREAFF. CDR3 sequence (DNA): TGCAGTGCTGAAAGAGGGGGCCGTGAAGCTTTCTTT.